Sequencing of this TCR beta chain was carried out in a study of shared clonotypes between healthy human individuals. For this clone: Its antigen is unknown.

Overall study findings and caveats: Shared clonotypes across all four donors exceeded non-shared ones in generation probability.

It was CD45RO-negative cells, positively selected for CCR7, that made up naive CD8 cells, with terminally differentiated effector memory CD45RA+ cells excluded. Sequencing used immunoSEQ multiplex PCR; TCRdb keeps in-frame clones, though not all of them. The table shows roughly 850,000 clones, with about 96% occurring only once. Germline V gene lookup returns CDR1 SNHLY and CDR2 FYNNEI. This CDR3 region has 12 residues. The V end lost 6 bases, the J end lost 6 bases, and 10 bases lay between the germline ends. The rearrangement joins TRBV2 to TRBJ2-3; D is perhaps TRBD2 (5 bases). This clonotype originated in a man aged 25-45 years in good health. Sequencing was performed on naive CD8+ T cells sorted from blood. CDR3 bases: TGTGCCAGCAGACCTCCGGGGGATACGCAGTATTTT. It codes for CASRPPGDTQYF.